These T cell receptor beta chains were read from a single sample in a study of glioma-infiltrating T cells. TCRdb processed the multiplex PCR reads anew with MiXCR; each CDR3 protein has one entry. Of about 110,000 distinct CDR3 sequences listed, 25% are singletons. The sample comprised glioma tissue, nonneoplastic brain tissue, or PBMCs (not recorded which). The receptors were gathered from a human donor with low-grade glioma or glioblastoma, undergoing nonglioma brain surgery, or in good health (not recorded which). Each CDR3 is given with its conserved first and last residue. Fields, in order: clone size, D gene, V gene, J gene, CDR3 DNA, CDR3 protein. The D gene is left open where the match is weak. The size entry is marked missing in some rows and otherwise reads once, few, many or a size class.

clone_size: .; d_call: .; v_call: TRBV19; j_call: TRBJ1-3; cdr3_nt: TGTGCCAGTAGACAGGTCGCCTATGGAAACACCATATATTTT; cdr3_aa: CASRQVAYGNTIYF
clone_size: many; d_call: TRBD2; v_call: TRBV20-1; j_call: TRBJ2-2; cdr3_nt: TGCAGTGCTAGAGATTGGACGGCTAGCGGGAGCACCGGGGAGCTGTTTTTT; cdr3_aa: CSARDWTASGSTGELFF
clone_size: .; d_call: .; v_call: TRBV30; j_call: TRBJ1-2; cdr3_nt: TGTGCCTGGAGGTCCGGGTATAGTGGCTATGGCTACACCTTC; cdr3_aa: CAWRSGYSGYGYTF
clone_size: many; d_call: TRBD1; v_call: TRBV29-1; j_call: TRBJ2-5; cdr3_nt: TGCAGCGTTCCGACAGGGAAAGAGACCCAGTACTTC; cdr3_aa: CSVPTGKETQYF
clone_size: few; d_call: TRBD1; v_call: TRBV19; j_call: TRBJ2-6; cdr3_nt: TGTGCCAGTAGCCCGTCGGGACAGGGATCTGGGGCCAACGTCCTGACTTTC; cdr3_aa: CASSPSGQGSGANVLTF
clone_size: many; d_call: .; v_call: TRBV20-1; j_call: TRBJ2-3; cdr3_nt: TGCAGTGCCAAAGATTGGACGGGGAGCACAGATACGCAGTATTTT; cdr3_aa: CSAKDWTGSTDTQYF
clone_size: many; d_call: TRBD1; v_call: TRBV20-1; j_call: TRBJ1-6; cdr3_nt: TGCAGTGCTAGACAACGGGACAGTAATTCACCCCTCCACTTT; cdr3_aa: CSARQRDSNSPLHF
clone_size: many; d_call: TRBD1; v_call: TRBV7-2; j_call: TRBJ2-5; cdr3_nt: TGTGCCAGCAGCTTAGCGAGGGGGCGAGAGACCCAGTACTTC; cdr3_aa: CASSLARGRETQYF
clone_size: .; d_call: .; v_call: TRBV5-4; j_call: TRBJ2-7; cdr3_nt: TGTGCCAGCAGGGAGACAGGCGGGAACGAGCAGTACTTC; cdr3_aa: CASRETGGNEQYF
clone_size: many; d_call: .; v_call: TRBV7-2; j_call: TRBJ2-7; cdr3_nt: TGTGCCAGCAGTCCAAGTCGCTCCTACGAGCAGTACTTC; cdr3_aa: CASSPSRSYEQYF
clone_size: many; d_call: .; v_call: TRBV6-2/TRBV6-3; j_call: TRBJ1-1; cdr3_nt: TGTGCCAGCAGTTACTCGGGCAGGGCGGCCACTGAAGCTTTCTTT; cdr3_aa: CASSYSGRAATEAFF
clone_size: many; d_call: TRBD2; v_call: TRBV7-2; j_call: TRBJ2-5; cdr3_nt: TGTGCCAGCAGCCATAGCGGGAGCCGGGAGACCCAGTACTTC; cdr3_aa: CASSHSGSRETQYF
clone_size: .; d_call: .; v_call: TRBV6-5; j_call: TRBJ1-2; cdr3_nt: TGCGCCAGCACGGAGTCCCCTCAGGGGAAGCGTGGCTACACCTTC; cdr3_aa: CASTESPQGKRGYTF
clone_size: many; d_call: TRBD1; v_call: TRBV27; j_call: TRBJ1-1; cdr3_nt: TGTGCCAGCGGTCACCAGGGGGCGGACACTGAAGCTTTCTTT; cdr3_aa: CASGHQGADTEAFF
clone_size: many; d_call: .; v_call: TRBV7-2; j_call: TRBJ2-3; cdr3_nt: TGTGCCAGCAGCATGACGTTGACAGATACGCAGTATTTT; cdr3_aa: CASSMTLTDTQYF
clone_size: .; d_call: .; v_call: TRBV3-1; j_call: TRBJ2-3; cdr3_nt: TGTGCCAGCAGCCGAACAGGGCCCACAGATACGCAGTATTTT; cdr3_aa: CASSRTGPTDTQYF
clone_size: many; d_call: .; v_call: TRBV18; j_call: TRBJ1-5; cdr3_nt: TGTGCCAGCTCACCCCTGGAGGGAGGTAGGCAGCCCCAGCATTTT; cdr3_aa: CASSPLEGGRQPQHF
clone_size: .; d_call: .; v_call: TRBV12-3/TRBV12-4; j_call: TRBJ2-5; cdr3_nt: TGTGCCAGCAGTTTCTACCGGACAGAAGAGACCCAGTACTTC; cdr3_aa: CASSFYRTEETQYF
clone_size: many; d_call: .; v_call: TRBV10-3; j_call: TRBJ2-1; cdr3_nt: TGTGCCATCAGTGAGTCCCTCTCCTACAATGAGCAGTTCTTC; cdr3_aa: CAISESLSYNEQFF
clone_size: many; d_call: TRBD2; v_call: TRBV7-2; j_call: TRBJ2-3; cdr3_nt: TGTGCCAGCAGCCCGCTAGCGGGGGGCCGCACAGATACGCAGTATTTT; cdr3_aa: CASSPLAGGRTDTQYF
clone_size: many; d_call: .; v_call: TRBV6-6; j_call: TRBJ1-5; cdr3_nt: TGTGCCAGCAGTTACTCGGGAAACAAGCCCCAGCATTTT; cdr3_aa: CASSYSGNKPQHF
clone_size: .; d_call: TRBD2; v_call: TRBV27; j_call: TRBJ2-7; cdr3_nt: TGTGCCGGCAGTTTCTCGGAGGGACTACACAAGCAGTACTTC; cdr3_aa: CAGSFSEGLHKQYF
clone_size: many; d_call: .; v_call: TRBV20-1; j_call: TRBJ2-5; cdr3_nt: TGCAGTGCTAGAGATCTCCAGATCCAAGAGACCCAGTACTTC; cdr3_aa: CSARDLQIQETQYF
clone_size: many; d_call: TRBD2; v_call: TRBV7-9; j_call: TRBJ2-1; cdr3_nt: TGTGCCATAAGCGGGGGTTACAATGAGCAGTTCTTC; cdr3_aa: CAISGGYNEQFF
clone_size: many; d_call: .; v_call: TRBV28; j_call: TRBJ1-5; cdr3_nt: TGTGCCAGCAGCCCTGGTTCGGGACGCAATCAGCCCCAGCATTTT; cdr3_aa: CASSPGSGRNQPQHF
clone_size: many; d_call: .; v_call: TRBV6-1; j_call: TRBJ1-5; cdr3_nt: TGTGCCAGCAGACCCAGAGGAGTTAGCAATCAGCCCCAGCATTTT; cdr3_aa: CASRPRGVSNQPQHF
clone_size: .; d_call: .; v_call: TRBV4-1; j_call: TRBJ1-3; cdr3_nt: TGCGCCAGCAGCCGGTGGGCTTTCTCTGGAAACACCATATATTTT; cdr3_aa: CASSRWAFSGNTIYF
clone_size: .; d_call: .; v_call: TRBV7-3; j_call: TRBJ2-5; cdr3_nt: TGTGCCAGCAGCTCAGATCAGGGGGAGACCCAGTACTTC; cdr3_aa: CASSSDQGETQYF
clone_size: many; d_call: .; v_call: TRBV6-1; j_call: TRBJ2-5; cdr3_nt: TGTGCCAGCAGTTCCTCCTGGAGACAGCGGAAAGAGACCCAGTACTTC; cdr3_aa: CASSSSWRQRKETQYF